This TCR beta chain was sequenced during a study of blood T cell repertoires in COVID-19. Turning to this clone: Its ends do not fully match the called genes, so a read error is possible.

The CDR3 sequence is 12 residues long. Germline V CDR1 and CDR2: SGHRS, YFSETQ. Clones were sequenced by immunoSEQ multiplex PCR, and TCRdb holds only the in-frame ones, with some missing. The sample shows roughly 79,000 clones, around 82% of them seen only once. The chain links TRBV5-1 to TRBJ1-2, with D possibly being TRBD1 (5 bases). This TCR came from a human donor in a cohort sampled during active COVID-19. Sequenced: peripheral blood. Here the CDR3 DNA reads TGCGTCAGCAGCCTCCAGGGTAATGGCTACACCTTC. This codes for CVSSLQGNGYTF.